What follows are 16 T cell receptor beta chains derived from one specimen sequenced in a study of T cells after yellow fever vaccination. Via MiXCR, TCRdb re-called the 5' RACE reads, giving one row per CDR3 protein. This table holds some 320,000 distinct CDR3 sequences, roughly a tenth found once. The sequencing here drew on CD4+ T cells sorted from PBMCs, taken 45 days after the yellow fever booster vaccination. The receptor source for this set is a man aged 18 to 29 who received the YFV17D yellow fever vaccine.

This clonotype has more than one count but fewer than ten. This sequence joins TRBV5-1 and TRBJ1-6, with a weak D call TRBD1 (6 bases). Trimming pared 4 bases from V and 4 bases from J, leaving 12 bases between. The CDR3 has 15 amino acids. Germline V gene data show CDR1 as SGHRS and CDR2 as YFSETQ. The CDR3 reads CASSLQTGYNSPLHF. The CDR3 coding sequence is TGCGCCAGCAGCCTACAAACAGGGTATAATTCACCCCTCCACTTT.

CDR3 coding DNA: TGCGCCAGCAGGGGGGTGGGCTACGAGCAGTACTTC. This sequence encodes CASRGVGYEQYF. V is TRBV5-1 and J is TRBJ2-7; D is tentatively TRBD1 or TRBD2 (5 bases each). The CDR3 runs to 12 residues. Germline-derived CDR1 and CDR2 are SGHRS and YFSETQ. The V end lost 5 bases, the J end lost 3 bases, and 9 bases lay between the germline ends.

Only a few counts were recorded for this clonotype. CDR3: CRLLAGGSEQFF. CDR3 coding DNA: TGCAGGCTCCTAGCGGGGGGGAGTGAGCAGTTCTTC. This rearrangement joins TRBV20-1 to TRBJ2-1; 12 nucleotides align to TRBD2. Germline lookup yields CDR1 DFQATT and CDR2 SNEGSKA (reference sequence). This CDR3 region has 12 residues.

The V call is TRBV20-1, the J call TRBJ2-4; D uncertain. The CDR3 extends over 15 amino acids. CDR1 is DFQATT, CDR2 SNEGSKA, per germline (reference sequence). V lost 0 bases and J lost 1, with 10 bases in between. The CDR3 loop reads CSAREGVGAKNIQYF. The CDR3 DNA follows: TGCAGTGCTAGAGAAGGTGTAGGGGCCAAAAACATTCAGTACTTC.

Points on this clonotype: A read error may be the cause here, since a much bigger clone is one base away. As the CDR3 is not closed by the conserved phenylalanine or tryptophan, this likely results from a read error. This rearrangement joins TRBV4-2 to TRBJ2-5; 10 bases align to TRBD1. V gave up 1 base and J gave up 0 bases; unmatched junction bases: 2. The CDR3 is 16 amino acids. The V gene's germline CDR1 is LGHNA and CDR2 YNFKEQ. Here the CDR3 DNA reads TGTGCCAGCAGCCAAGGGACAGGGGGTGACCAAGAGACCCAGTACTCC. Translating gives CASSQGTGGDQETQYS.

The rearrangement links TRBV7-2 to TRBJ2-3; D unclear. Germline CDR1 is SGHTA and CDR2 is FQGNSA. With 1 base removed from V and 6 bases from J, the gap between germline ends came to 11 bases. CDR3 length equals 14 residues. The CDR3 nucleotides are TGTGCCAGCAGCTTAGAGGAAGGAGCGGATACGCAGTATTTT. The encoded protein is CASSLEEGADTQYF.

This clonotype was detected a few times. This chain uses TRBV7-9 with TRBJ2-3; TRBD2 agrees at 8 bases. CDR3 length: 16 residues. Germline lookup yields CDR1 SEHNR and CDR2 FQNEAQ (reference sequence). The junction had 14 bases not matched to a gene; V was cut back by 6 bases and J by 6 bases. CDR3 residues: CASRQIGAGGQDTQYF. CDR3 DNA sequence: TGTGCCAGCAGACAAATCGGGGCGGGGGGCCAGGATACGCAGTATTTT.

This clonotype was seen more than once but under ten times. J is TRBJ2-5 and V is TRBV10-3, with D perhaps TRBD2 (5 bases). CDR3 length: 12 residues. Deletions cut 5 bases from V and 5 bases from J, with 9 bases between. CDR1 is ENHRY and CDR2 is SYGVKD in the germline V gene. CDR3 nucleotide sequence: TGTGCCATCAGTACGACGGGGGAGACCCAGTACTTC. Its protein product is CAISTTGETQYF.

This clonotype was counted a few times. V usage is TRBV28 and J usage is TRBJ2-6; D is undetermined. The CDR3 runs to 15 residues. Germline V gives CDR1 MDHEN, CDR2 SYDVKM. The germline V and J ends were trimmed by 5 bases and 3 bases, with 11 bases remaining between them. The CDR3 DNA reads as TGTGCCAGCAGTATGGGCAGTGTTGGGGCCAACGTCCTGACTTTC. Translated: CASSMGSVGANVLTF.

CDR3 coding DNA: TGTGCCAGCAGCTTAGTGGTGGGCCAGCCCCAGCATTTT. This gives the protein CASSLVVGQPQHF. This chain connects TRBV7-2 to TRBJ1-5; D remains ambiguous. With 1 base removed from V and 7 bases from J, the gap between germline ends came to 8 bases. Germline-derived CDR1 and CDR2 are SGHTA and FQGNSA. The CDR3 has 13 amino acids.

This clonotype has only a few counts. V usage is TRBV7-2 and J usage is TRBJ2-1; no clear D. V was shortened by 5 bases and J by 5 bases, with 7 bases between the two germline ends. This CDR3 is 12 amino acids long. Germline V CDR1 and CDR2: SGHTA, FQGNSA. CDR3: CASSPQNNEQFF. The CDR3 DNA follows: TGTGCCAGCAGCCCACAGAACAATGAGCAGTTCTTC.

This clonotype occurred a few times. The V call is TRBV10-3, the J call TRBJ2-4; D tentatively fits TRBD1 or TRBD2 (5 bases each). The CDR3 length is 16 residues. CDR1 ENHRY and CDR2 SYGVKD come from the germline V gene. The V and J ends lost 6 bases and 0 bases respectively, with 15 bases between them. The CDR3 DNA sequence: TGTGCCATCAGCGCCCCAGGGAGCGGAGCCAAAAACATTCAGTACTTC. This gives the protein CAISAPGSGAKNIQYF.

The gene calls are TRBV6-2 or TRBV6-3 and TRBJ1-5; D is unclear. Trimming left V 6 bases short and J 3 bases short, with 6 bases between. The germline CDR1 and CDR2 sequences are MNHEY and SVGEGT. CDR3 size: 12 residues. CDR3 sequence (DNA): TGTGCCAGCAGAGAAGCCAATCAGCCCCAGCATTTT. Amino acid sequence: CASREANQPQHF.

The chain carries TRBV12-1 and TRBJ1-2. TRBV12-1 corresponds to a pseudogene. The CDR3 has 11 residues. CDR3 nucleotide sequence: TGTGCCAGCAGCCATGGTTGGGGCTACACCTTC. This codes for CASSHGWGYTF.

The J gene is TRBJ1-6, the V gene TRBV11-2; D is unclear. Trimming pared 1 base from V and 0 bases from J, leaving 10 bases between. Germline CDR1 SGHAT, CDR2 FQNNGV. The CDR3 extends over 17 amino acids. The DNA for the CDR3 is TGTGCCAGCAGCTTAGGCGACGGGAGCTCCTATAATTCACCCCTCCACTTT. Translation: CASSLGDGSSYNSPLHF.

The table lists this clonotype with many counts. The chain has TRBV20-1 and TRBJ1-1; D not resolved. Deletions cut 3 bases from V and 0 bases from J, with 14 bases between. Germline V lookup: CDR1 DFQATT, CDR2 SNEGSKA (reference sequence). The CDR3 is 15 amino acids. CDR3 region: CSASSAGTMNTEAFF. The CDR3 DNA sequence: TGCAGTGCTAGCTCGGCAGGAACCATGAACACTGAAGCTTTCTTT.